The 12 T cell receptor beta chains reported below all come from one sample, sequenced in a study of CD8+CD57+ T cells in acquired aplastic anemia. Patients sequenced had flow cytometry evidence of CD8+CD57+ cell expansion. Genomic DNA templated the TCR beta VDJ and CDR3 profiling. TCRdb itself ran the reads through MiXCR, one entry per CDR3 protein. The table lists 150,000 to 200,000 distinct CDR3 sequences, less than 50% of them singletons. The specimen was sorted CD4+, CD8+, or CD8+CD57+ T cells (not recorded which) from PBMCs. Source of these receptors: a human donor with aplastic anemia.

In this sample, this clonotype turned up once. This rearrangement joins TRBV19 to TRBJ2-7; D may match TRBD1 or TRBD2 (5 bases each). Germline V lookup: CDR1 LNHDA, CDR2 SQIVND (reference sequence). V dropped 6 bases and J dropped 3 bases, with 15 bases sitting between them. The CDR3 contains 14 residues. The CDR3 region has the DNA TGTGCCAGTAGCCGGGGCTACGAGGGCTACGAGCAGTACTTC. Its translation is CASSRGYEGYEQYF.

At least ten counts were recorded for this clonotype. This chain joins TRBV6-1 and TRBJ2-7, with TRBD2 matching over 12 bases. V shed 3 bases and J 4 bases; nucleotides not matched to a gene: 10. The CDR3 runs to 17 residues. The germline V gene has CDR1 MNHNS and CDR2 SASEGT. The CDR3 DNA is TGTGCCAGCAGTGACGGACTAGCGGGACCTCTCGGGTACGAGCAGTACTTC. The encoded protein is CASSDGLAGPLGYEQYF.

The table lists this clonotype with many counts. The gene calls are TRBV9 and TRBJ2-5; weak D call: TRBD2 (6 bases). The CDR3 is made up of 17 amino acids. Per germline, CDR1 SGDLS and CDR2 YYNGEE. Trimming pared 1 base from V and 0 bases from J, leaving 16 bases between. Here the CDR3 DNA reads TGTGCCAGCAGCGTAAAGGAGGGACGCCCGTACCAAGAGACCCAGTACTTC. Its translation is CASSVKEGRPYQETQYF.

In its sample, this clonotype was seen many times. This chain joins TRBV20-1 and TRBJ2-1; TRBD2 might be the D (7 bases). The CDR3 sequence is 13 residues long. V was shortened by 5 bases and J by 5 bases, with 13 bases between the two germline ends. Germline V gene data show CDR1 as DFQATT and CDR2 as SNEGSKA (reference sequence). CDR3 nucleotides: TGCAGTGCTGGGGGGGCAGTTGACAATGAGCAGTTCTTC. It translates to CSAGGAVDNEQFF.

The V gene is TRBV19, the J gene TRBJ2-2, with 10 bases aligning to TRBD2. From germline, CDR1 is LNHDA and CDR2 SQIVND (reference sequence). The junction had 4 bases not matched to a gene; V was cut back by 9 bases and J by 3 bases. CDR3 size: 14 residues. In DNA form, the CDR3 reads TGTGCCAGCAAAACTAGCGGGGACACCGGGGAGCTGTTTTTT. It encodes CASKTSGDTGELFF.

CDR3 region: CSARPLSPRGLDGYEQYF. In DNA, the CDR3 is TGCAGTGCTAGGCCTCTATCCCCGCGAGGGCTGGATGGCTACGAGCAGTACTTC. The chain links TRBV20-1 to TRBJ2-7; a weak D match, TRBD2 (5 bases). Per germline, CDR1 DFQATT and CDR2 SNEGSKA (reference sequence). CDR3 length equals 18 residues. Trimming pared 3 bases from V and 3 bases from J, leaving 27 bases between.

The table lists this clonotype with many counts. The chain couples TRBV9 to TRBJ1-6; tentatively, D is TRBD1 (5 bases). The germline V and J ends were trimmed by 0 bases and 10 bases, with 14 bases remaining between them. The germline V gene encodes CDR1 SGDLS and CDR2 YYNGEE. This CDR3 contains 15 residues. The CDR3 loop is CASSVALGGESPLHF. The CDR3 DNA reads TGTGCCAGCAGCGTAGCTCTGGGGGGGGAGTCACCCCTCCACTTT. The variable domain in full, completed from reference TRBV9 and TRBJ1-6, reads DSGVTQTPKHLITATGQRVTLRCSPRSGDLSVYWYQQSLDQGLQFLIQYYNGEERAKGNILERFSAQQFPDLHSELNLSSLELGDSALYFCASSVALGGESPLHFGNGTRLTVT.

This rearrangement joins TRBV2 to TRBJ2-7, with a possible D match to TRBD1 (5 bases). The CDR3 length is 13 residues. Looked up from germline, CDR1 is SNHLY and CDR2 is FYNNEI. V lost 5 bases and J lost 2, with 10 bases in between. CDR3 in amino acids: CASSWGFTYEQYF. DNA of the CDR3: TGTGCCAGCAGTTGGGGCTTCACCTACGAGCAGTACTTC.

The CDR3 DNA reads as TGCAGCGTACTGACCTCGGACATTCAGCCCCAGCATTTT. The encoded protein is CSVLTSDIQPQHF. The chain is built from TRBV29-1 and TRBJ1-5, with a possible D match to TRBD1 (5 bases). The V end lost 6 bases, the J end lost 6 bases, and 15 bases lay between the germline ends. The germline CDR1 and CDR2 sequences are SQVTM and ANQGSEA. The length of the CDR3 is 13 residues.

This sequence joins TRBV5-1 and TRBJ2-7; D gene unclear. This CDR3 has 14 residues. Germline CDR1 and CDR2: SGHRS and YFSETQ. Between the trimmed V and J ends, which lost 0 bases and 5 bases, there was a span of 12 bases. CDR3 region: CASSLVGFVHEQYF. The CDR3 bases are TGCGCCAGCAGCTTGGTAGGGTTCGTCCACGAGCAGTACTTC.

This clonotype was found once. The rearrangement uses TRBV7-2 and TRBJ2-1; either TRBD1 or TRBD2 may supply D (7 bases each). Between the trimmed V and J ends, which lost 7 bases and 7 bases, there was a span of 14 bases. There are 13 residues in the CDR3. From germline, CDR1 is SGHTA and CDR2 FQGNSA. CDR3 sequence reads: CASTQGGWNEQFF. As DNA, the CDR3 is TGTGCCAGCACCCAGGGGGGGTGGAATGAGCAGTTCTTC.

The chain employs TRBV7-9 and TRBJ2-3; D remains ambiguous. Germline CDR1 SEHNR, CDR2 FQNEAQ (reference sequence). V was shortened by 5 bases and J by 0 bases, with 3 bases between the two germline ends. The CDR3 is 12 amino acids. The CDR3: CASSTSTDTQYF. For the CDR3, the DNA is TGTGCCAGCAGCACTAGCACAGATACGCAGTATTTT.